A single sample is the source of the 20 T cell receptor beta chains below, sequenced in a study of CD8 T cells in ankylosing spondylitis. TCRdb itself ran the 5' RACE reads through MiXCR, one entry per CDR3 protein. The sample consists of 200,000 to 300,000 distinct CDR3 sequences, 10% to 13% of them appearing once. Sequencing was carried out using blood, either unsorted or a sorted T cell fraction (not recorded which). The receptors shown here come from a male donor with ankylosing spondylitis or in good health (not recorded which).

This clonotype came up a few times. This chain uses TRBV27 with TRBJ2-6; tentative D call: TRBD1 (6 bases). Germline V gene lookup returns CDR1 MNHEY and CDR2 SMNVEV (reference sequence). The CDR3 contains 17 residues. Trimming took off 5 bases at V and 6 bases at J, with 20 bases between the two ends. CDR3 bases: TGTGCCAGCAGTACGAAGACAGGTGGAATTCAGGCCAACGTCCTGACTTTC. It yields the protein CASSTKTGGIQANVLTF.

This clonotype was counted only a few times. The rearrangement uses TRBV5-1 and TRBJ2-3; 13 positions agree with TRBD2. Germline V CDR1 and CDR2: SGHRS, YFSETQ. Losses at the gene ends were 4 bases for V and 4 bases for J; bases not matched to a gene: 15. The CDR3 loop spans 19 amino acids. CDR3 protein: CASSRQLAGGPSPADTQYF. The CDR3 DNA reads as TGCGCCAGCAGCCGTCAACTAGCGGGAGGGCCAAGTCCGGCAGATACGCAGTATTTT.

This clonotype was counted ten times or more. V gene TRBV6-5 combines with J gene TRBJ2-3, with 8 bases aligning to TRBD2. CDR3 length: 16 amino acids. V trimming: 4 bases; J trimming: 1 base; junction bases outside the gene matches: 7. Germline CDR1 reads MNHEY; CDR2 reads SVGAGI. This CDR3 is CASSSSSAGGTDTQYF. As DNA, the CDR3 is TGTGCCAGCAGTTCCTCCTCAGCGGGGGGCACAGATACGCAGTATTTT.

At least ten counts were recorded for this clonotype. CDR3 DNA sequence: TGTGCCAGCAGCTTCGGACAGGGCGATGAGCAGTTCTTC. This gives the protein CASSFGQGDEQFF. This chain connects TRBV7-7 to TRBJ2-1; 8 bases map to TRBD1. CDR3 length: 13 residues. Per the germline V gene, CDR1 is SSHAT and CDR2 is FNYEAQ (reference sequence). The ends lost 3 bases at V and 8 bases at J; junction bases unmatched: 3. Filled out from reference TRBV7-7 and TRBJ2-1, the complete variable domain reads GAGVSQSPRYKVTKRGQDVTLRCDPISSHATLYWYQQALGQGPEFLTYFNYEAQPDKSGLPSDRFSAERPEGSISTLTIQRTEQRDSAMYRCASSFGQGDEQFFGPGTRLTVL.

Details on this clonotype: Given a much more abundant clone one base away, this may be a read error. V usage is TRBV30 and J usage is TRBJ2-7; D call uncertain. Germline V gene lookup returns CDR1 GTSNPN and CDR2 SVGIG (reference sequence). This CDR3 spans 13 amino acids. The CDR3 nucleotides are TGTGCCTGGATAGGTTTCCGAGCCTACGGGCAGTACTTC. Translated, it gives CAWIGFRAYGQYF. Full variable domain (rest looked up from reference TRBV30 and TRBJ2-7): SQTIHQWPATLVQPVGSPLSLECTVEGTSNPNLYWYRQAAGRGLQLLFYSVGIGQISSEVPQNLSASRPQDRQFILSSKKLLLSDSGFYLCAWIGFRAYGQYFGPGTRLTVT.

The chain uses TRBV4-1 and TRBJ2-5; D is uncertain. The CDR3 loop spans 16 amino acids. Germline CDR1 MGHRA, CDR2 YSYEKL. V was clipped by 4 bases and J by 3 bases, with 18 bases between them. CDR3 in amino acids: CASSRPMGRIEETQYF. The CDR3, as DNA: TGCGCCAGCAGCCGACCCATGGGTAGGATAGAAGAGACCCAGTACTTC.

This clonotype was seen repeatedly, ten times or more. The genes are TRBV4-1 and TRBJ2-4; 8 bases line up with TRBD1. Unmatched junction bases numbered 6, after V lost 3 bases and J lost 8 bases. Germline V gene sequence: CDR1 MGHRA, CDR2 YSYEKL. The CDR3 is 14 residues long. This CDR3 reads CASSHGQGSDIQYF. As DNA, the CDR3 is TGCGCCAGCAGCCATGGACAGGGATCGGACATTCAGTACTTC.

At least ten counts were recorded for this clonotype. V and J are TRBV12-3 or TRBV12-4 and TRBJ2-2, with D possibly matching TRBD1 (6 bases). This CDR3 is built from 15 residues. Trimming took off 1 base at V and 0 bases at J, with 6 bases between the two ends. In nucleotides, the CDR3 is TGTGCCAGCAGTTTAGGACAGGCGAACACCGGGGAGCTGTTTTTT. Protein sequence: CASSLGQANTGELFF.

As to this clonotype: A much more abundant neighbour one base away suggests this may be a read error. The V call is TRBV3-1, the J call TRBJ1-2; unclear D gene. This CDR3 region has 14 residues. CDR1 and CDR2 (germline): LGHDT, YNNKEL (reference sequence). CDR3 sequence: CASNQGPGGYGYTF. In nucleotides, the CDR3 is TGTGCCAGCAACCAAGGACCGGGCGGCTATGGCTACACCTTC.

This clonotype appeared a single time. The chain employs TRBV7-9 and TRBJ1-1; D gene unclear. Germline V gene data show CDR1 as SEHNR and CDR2 as FQNEAQ (reference sequence). Trimming removed 5 bases from V and 1 base from J, with 8 bases in between. CDR3 size: 13 residues. The CDR3 loop is CASSRSQNTEAFF. CDR3 DNA sequence: TGTGCCAGCAGCCGGTCGCAGAACACTGAAGCTTTCTTT.

This clonotype came up many times. This chain links TRBV29-1 with TRBJ2-3, with D possibly matching TRBD2 (5 bases). The V gene's germline CDR1 is SQVTM and CDR2 ANQGSEA. This CDR3 contains 11 residues. With 3 bases removed from V and 11 bases from J, the gap between germline ends came to 12 bases. The chain's CDR3 is CSVERGSEQYF. In DNA form, the CDR3 reads TGCAGCGTTGAGAGAGGGTCAGAGCAGTATTTT.

This clonotype has at least ten counts. The V gene is TRBV7-2, the J gene TRBJ2-7, with a tentative D call TRBD1 (6 bases). This CDR3 is built from 15 residues. Germline assignment: CDR1 SGHTA and CDR2 FQGNSA. Trimming left V 4 bases short and J 2 bases short, with 15 bases between. The CDR3 region has the DNA TGTGCCAGCAGCTCTGGGGGCCGGGCGACCTACGAGCAGTACTTC. This gives the protein CASSSGGRATYEQYF. Looking up the rest from reference TRBV7-2 and TRBJ2-7 gives the full variable domain: GAGVSQSPSNKVTEKGKDVELRCDPISGHTALYWYRQSLGQGLEFLIYFQGNSAPDKSGLPSDRFSAERTGGSVSTLTIQRTQQEDSAVYLCASSSGGRATYEQYFGPGTRLTVT.

In this sample, this clonotype turned up many times. The J gene is TRBJ2-7, the V gene TRBV7-8; the match to TRBD2 covers 13 bases. Germline values: CDR1 SGHVS, CDR2 FQNEAQ. There are 16 residues in the CDR3. The J segment lost 4 bases and the V segment lost 3 bases, leaving 6 bases of the junction unmatched. This CDR3 reads CASSFGLAGVSYEQYF. DNA of the CDR3: TGTGCCAGCAGCTTCGGACTAGCGGGAGTAAGTTACGAGCAGTACTTC.

This clonotype was counted at least ten times. The chain has TRBV15 and TRBJ2-1, with a tentative D call TRBD1 (7 bases). The CDR3 extends over 16 amino acids. Between the trimmed V and J ends, which lost 2 bases and 5 bases, there was a span of 16 bases. Germline loops: CDR1 LNHNV, CDR2 YYDKDF (reference sequence). Written as DNA, the CDR3 is TGTGCCACCAGCAGAAGAGGAGGGGGCGCCGACAATGAGCAGTTCTTC. The encoded protein is CATSRRGGGADNEQFF.

This clonotype has only a few counts. The genes are TRBV5-1 and TRBJ2-5, with a weak D call TRBD1 (5 bases). Germline V gene lookup returns CDR1 SGHRS and CDR2 YFSETQ. Trimming left V 0 bases short and J 5 bases short, with 11 bases between. The CDR3 extends over 14 amino acids. The CDR3, as DNA: TGCGCCAGCAGCTTGGGCAGGGTAATGGAGACCCAGTACTTC. It codes for CASSLGRVMETQYF.

This clonotype has ten or more counts. This chain links TRBV19 with TRBJ1-2; TRBD1 matches 10 bases. The V segment lost 7 bases and the J segment 2 bases; nucleotides outside the gene matches: 4. CDR3 length equals 14 residues. CDR1 is LNHDA and CDR2 is SQIVND in the germline V gene (reference sequence). CDR3 sequence: CASKGTGANYGYTF. The CDR3 nucleotides read TGTGCCAGTAAGGGGACAGGGGCCAACTATGGCTACACCTTC.

This clonotype was detected ten times or more. V and J are TRBV5-1 and TRBJ2-2; D call uncertain. Germline V CDR1 and CDR2: SGHRS, YFSETQ. Trimming removed 0 bases from V and 0 bases from J, with 6 bases in between. The CDR3 contains 15 residues. CDR3 residues: CASSLDPANTGELFF. The CDR3 DNA reads TGCGCCAGCAGCTTGGACCCAGCGAACACCGGGGAGCTGTTTTTT. The whole variable domain, filled in from reference TRBV5-1 and TRBJ2-2, reads KAGVTQTPRYLIKTRGQQVTLSCSPISGHRSVSWYQQTPGQGLQFLFEYFSETQRNKGNFPGRFSGRQFSNSRSEMNVSTLELGDSALYLCASSLDPANTGELFFGEGSRLTVL.

This clonotype was counted at least ten times. This chain uses TRBV30 with TRBJ2-2; TRBD2 is a possible D gene (6 bases). This CDR3 region has 13 residues. The V gene's germline CDR1 is GTSNPN and CDR2 SVGIG (reference sequence). Trimming took 7 bases from V and 6 from J, leaving 15 bases between them. CDR3 DNA: TGTGCCTATAGGGAGGTTGGCCCCGGGGAGCTGTTTTTT. Translation: CAYREVGPGELFF. Full variable domain (rest looked up from reference TRBV30 and TRBJ2-2): SQTIHQWPATLVQPVGSPLSLECTVEGTSNPNLYWYRQAAGRGLQLLFYSVGIGQISSEVPQNLSASRPQDRQFILSSKKLLLSDSGFYLCAYREVGPGELFFGEGSRLTVL.

This clonotype was seen repeatedly, ten times or more. V gene TRBV5-1 combines with J gene TRBJ1-2; D is unresolved. V lost 0 bases and J lost 4, with 7 bases in between. Looked up from germline, CDR1 is SGHRS and CDR2 is YFSETQ. The CDR3 spans 13 residues. The CDR3 DNA sequence: TGCGCCAGCAGCTTGGAGGCAGCCTATGGCTACACCTTC. Its protein is CASSLEAAYGYTF.

This clonotype was seen at least ten times. Sequence at one end of the junction differs from germline and may be a read error. This chain uses TRBV20-1 with TRBJ1-1; a possible D gene is TRBD1 (6 bases). The CDR3 consists of 15 residues. Germline CDR1 DFQATT, CDR2 SNEGSKA (reference sequence). CDR3 nucleotide sequence: TGCAGTGCCAGTAATTCACAGGGACTGTACACTGAAACTTTCTTT. Protein sequence: CSASNSQGLYTETFF.